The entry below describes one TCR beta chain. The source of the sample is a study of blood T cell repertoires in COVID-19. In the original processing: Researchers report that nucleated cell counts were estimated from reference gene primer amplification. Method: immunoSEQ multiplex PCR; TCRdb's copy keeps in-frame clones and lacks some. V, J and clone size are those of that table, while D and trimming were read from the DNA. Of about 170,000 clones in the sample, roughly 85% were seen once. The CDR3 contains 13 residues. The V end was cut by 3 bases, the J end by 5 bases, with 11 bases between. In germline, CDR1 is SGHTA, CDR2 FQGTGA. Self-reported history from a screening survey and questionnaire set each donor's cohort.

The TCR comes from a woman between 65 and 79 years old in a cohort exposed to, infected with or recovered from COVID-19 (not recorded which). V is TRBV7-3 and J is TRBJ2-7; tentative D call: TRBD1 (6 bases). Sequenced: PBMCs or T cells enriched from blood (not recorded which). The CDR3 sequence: CASSLTNRDEQYF. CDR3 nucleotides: TGTGCCAGCAGCTTGACGAACAGGGACGAGCAGTACTTC. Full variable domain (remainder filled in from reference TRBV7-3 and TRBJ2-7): GAGVSQTPSNKVTEKGKYVELRCDPISGHTALYWYRQSLGQGPEFLIYFQGTGAADDSGLPNDRFFAVRPEGSVSTLKIQRTERGDSAVYLCASSLTNRDEQYFGPGTRLTVT.